This T cell receptor beta chain was retrieved from a study of shared clonotypes between healthy human individuals. Study-level points and caveats: Larger estimated richness was generally seen in naive subsets than in memory subsets.

Profiled with immunoSEQ multiplex PCR; TCRdb holds only in-frame clones, not every one. The repertoire consists of 1,400,000 or so clones, with approximately 98.5% occurring once and the leading ten covering 0.36%. V dropped 3 bases and J dropped 6; count of bases not matched to a gene: 7. The CDR3 length is 15 residues. Looked up from germline, CDR1 is SQVTM and CDR2 is ANQGSEA. All the donors were Caucasian adults who lived in Nashville, Tennessee. Researchers partitioned CD4+ cells into CD45RA+ naive and CD45RA-negative memory subsets. Comments on this clone: The antigen is undetermined.

The sequenced sample was naive CD4+ T cells sorted from blood. The subset was: CD45RA+ positively selected. This chain joins TRBV29-1 and TRBJ2-3; 12 nucleotides match TRBD2. The sequence was obtained from a man aged 30 to 39 in good health. The chain's CDR3 is CSVDGLAGSGDTQYF. In DNA form, the CDR3 reads TGCAGCGTTGATGGACTAGCGGGATCGGGGGATACGCAGTATTTT.